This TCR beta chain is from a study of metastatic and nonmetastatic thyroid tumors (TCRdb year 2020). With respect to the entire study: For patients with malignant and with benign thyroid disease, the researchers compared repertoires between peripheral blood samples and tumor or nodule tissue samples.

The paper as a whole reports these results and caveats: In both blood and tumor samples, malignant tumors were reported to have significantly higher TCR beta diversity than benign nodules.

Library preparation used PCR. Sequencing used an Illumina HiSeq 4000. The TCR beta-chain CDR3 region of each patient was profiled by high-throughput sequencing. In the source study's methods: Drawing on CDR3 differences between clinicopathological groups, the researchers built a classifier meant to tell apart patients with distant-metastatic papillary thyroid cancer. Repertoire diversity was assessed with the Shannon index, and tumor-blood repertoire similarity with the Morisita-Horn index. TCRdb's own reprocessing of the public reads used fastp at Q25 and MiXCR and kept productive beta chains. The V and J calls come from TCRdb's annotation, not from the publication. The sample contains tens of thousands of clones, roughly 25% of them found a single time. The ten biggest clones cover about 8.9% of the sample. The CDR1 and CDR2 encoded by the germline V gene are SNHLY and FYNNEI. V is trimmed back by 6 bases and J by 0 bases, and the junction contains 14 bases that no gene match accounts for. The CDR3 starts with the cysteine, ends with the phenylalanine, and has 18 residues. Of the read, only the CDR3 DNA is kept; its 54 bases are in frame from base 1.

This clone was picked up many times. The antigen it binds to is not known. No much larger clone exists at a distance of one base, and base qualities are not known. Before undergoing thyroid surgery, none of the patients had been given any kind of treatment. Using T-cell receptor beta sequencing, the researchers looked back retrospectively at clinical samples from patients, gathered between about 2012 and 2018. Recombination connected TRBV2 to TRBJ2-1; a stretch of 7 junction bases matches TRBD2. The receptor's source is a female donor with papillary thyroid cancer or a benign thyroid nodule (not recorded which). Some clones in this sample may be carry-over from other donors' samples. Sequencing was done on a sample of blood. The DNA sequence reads TGTGCCAGCAGGGGGGTGGCGGGAGCCAAGAGCTCCTACAATGAGCAGTTCTTC. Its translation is CASRGVAGAKSSYNEQFF.